This T cell receptor beta chain was sequenced for a study of long-term antiretroviral therapy in people with HIV. The CDR3 runs to 17 residues. Germline V CDR1 and CDR2: SNHLY, FYNNEI. V was pared by 7 bases and J by 3 bases, with 14 bases of the junction left unmatched. Study-level results: Control repertoires displayed wider CDR3 length ranges than the HIV repertoires.

As regards this clone: Its antigen is currently unknown.

Version v3.0 of the immunoSEQ assay was performed at survey level. TCRdb keeps only in-frame clones here, not all; method: immunoSEQ multiplex PCR. The repertoire holds about 7,100 clones, more than 60% seen once, with 23% in the top ten. The TCR comes from a man in his forties with HIV. This sequence joins TRBV2 and TRBJ1-4; 7 nucleotides align to TRBD1. This specimen was unsorted PBMCs, taken 1.1 years after starting antiretroviral therapy. The CDR3 coding sequence is TGTGCCAGCACCGACCCAGACAGGGCGGCGGCTAATGAAAAACTGTTTTTT. This codes for CASTDPDRAAANEKLFF.